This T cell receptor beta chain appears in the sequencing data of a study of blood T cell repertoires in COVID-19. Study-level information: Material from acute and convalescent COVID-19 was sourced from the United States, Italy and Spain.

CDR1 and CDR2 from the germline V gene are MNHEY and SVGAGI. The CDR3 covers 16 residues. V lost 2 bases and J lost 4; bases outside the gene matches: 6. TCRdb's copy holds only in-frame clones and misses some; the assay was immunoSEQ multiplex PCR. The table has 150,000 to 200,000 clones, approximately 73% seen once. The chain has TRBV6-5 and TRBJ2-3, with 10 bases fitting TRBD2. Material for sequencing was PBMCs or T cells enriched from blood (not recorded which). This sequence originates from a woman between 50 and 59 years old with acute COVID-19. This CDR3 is CASSYKWSGGADTQYF. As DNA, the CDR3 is TGTGCCAGCAGTTACAAGTGGAGCGGGGGGGCAGATACGCAGTATTTT.